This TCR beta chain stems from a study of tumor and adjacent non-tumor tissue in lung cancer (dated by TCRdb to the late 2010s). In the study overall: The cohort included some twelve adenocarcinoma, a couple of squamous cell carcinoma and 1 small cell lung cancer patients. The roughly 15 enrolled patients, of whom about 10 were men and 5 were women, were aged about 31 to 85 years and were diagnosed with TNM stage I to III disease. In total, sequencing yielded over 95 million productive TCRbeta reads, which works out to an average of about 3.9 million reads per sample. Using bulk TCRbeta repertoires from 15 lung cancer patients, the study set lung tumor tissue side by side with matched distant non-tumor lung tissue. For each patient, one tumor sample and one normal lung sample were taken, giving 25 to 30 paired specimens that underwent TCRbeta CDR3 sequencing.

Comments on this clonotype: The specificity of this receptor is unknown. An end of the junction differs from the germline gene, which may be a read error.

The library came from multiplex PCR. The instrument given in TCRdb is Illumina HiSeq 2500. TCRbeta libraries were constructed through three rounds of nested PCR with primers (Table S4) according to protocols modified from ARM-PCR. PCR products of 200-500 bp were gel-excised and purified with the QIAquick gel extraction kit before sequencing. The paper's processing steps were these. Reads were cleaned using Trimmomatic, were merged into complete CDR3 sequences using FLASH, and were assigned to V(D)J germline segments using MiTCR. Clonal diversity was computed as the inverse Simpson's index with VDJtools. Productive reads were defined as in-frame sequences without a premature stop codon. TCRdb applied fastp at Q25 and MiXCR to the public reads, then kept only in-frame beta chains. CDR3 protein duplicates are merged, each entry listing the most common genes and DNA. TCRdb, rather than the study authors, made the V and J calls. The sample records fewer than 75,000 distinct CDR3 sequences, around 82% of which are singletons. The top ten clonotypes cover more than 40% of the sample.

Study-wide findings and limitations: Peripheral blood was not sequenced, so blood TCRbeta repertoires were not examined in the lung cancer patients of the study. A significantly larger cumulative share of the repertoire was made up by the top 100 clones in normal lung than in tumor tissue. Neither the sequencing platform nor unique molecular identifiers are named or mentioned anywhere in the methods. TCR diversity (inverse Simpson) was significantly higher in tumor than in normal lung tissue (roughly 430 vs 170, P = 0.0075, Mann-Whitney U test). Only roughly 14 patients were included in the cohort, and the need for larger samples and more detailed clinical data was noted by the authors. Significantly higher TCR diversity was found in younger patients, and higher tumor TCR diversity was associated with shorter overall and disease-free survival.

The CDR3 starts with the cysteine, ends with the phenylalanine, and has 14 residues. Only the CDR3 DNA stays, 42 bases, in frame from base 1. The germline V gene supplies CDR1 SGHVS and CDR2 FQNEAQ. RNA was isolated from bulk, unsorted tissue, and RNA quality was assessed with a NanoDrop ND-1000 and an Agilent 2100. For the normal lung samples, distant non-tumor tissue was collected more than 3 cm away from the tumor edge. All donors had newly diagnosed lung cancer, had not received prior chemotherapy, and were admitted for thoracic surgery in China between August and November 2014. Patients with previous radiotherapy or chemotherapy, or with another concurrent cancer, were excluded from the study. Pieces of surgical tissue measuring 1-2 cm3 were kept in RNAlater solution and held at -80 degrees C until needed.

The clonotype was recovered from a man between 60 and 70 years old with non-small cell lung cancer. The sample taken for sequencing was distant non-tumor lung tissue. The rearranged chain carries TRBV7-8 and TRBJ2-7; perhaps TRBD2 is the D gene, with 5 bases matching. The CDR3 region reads CVSSSVARGREQYF. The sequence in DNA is TGTGTCAGCAGCTCCGTTGCGAGAGGGCGGGAGCAGTACTTC.